The clone carrying this T cell receptor (beta chain) has a count of ten or more. No antigen is known for it. J gave up 4 bases and V 0 bases, and 4 bases lay outside the gene matches. The germline CDR1 and CDR2 sequences are SGHVS and FNYEAQ. This CDR3 contains 16 residues. This specimen comes from a study of T cells in Graves' hyperthyroidism and ophthalmopathy. Study details: Peripheral blood draws took place at initial diagnosis, ahead of any treatment.

The investigators amplified TCR beta CDR3 regions from RNA transcripts. Researchers ran a first-round RT-PCR on the TCR CDR3 using the HTBI primer set. MiXCR was run by TCRdb on the multiplex PCR reads, yielding one entry per CDR3 protein. The data hold around 600,000 distinct CDR3 sequences, with roughly 15% observed a single time. Whole-study results and caveats: Most clonotypes expanded in thyroid above 0.001 were likewise present in blood. Ophthalmopathy was distinguished from stable hyperthyroidism by 13 V-J signatures. For ophthalmopathy, model prediction preceded onset by a median roughly 6.5 months.

This clonotype was sampled from a woman between 50 and 59 years old with Graves' ophthalmopathy. The sequencing input was blood. The chain is built from TRBV7-6 and TRBJ2-5; 11 bases align to TRBD2. CDR3 DNA sequence: TGTGCCAGCAGCTTAGCCACTAGCGGGAGAGGAGAGACCCAGTACTTC. As protein: CASSLATSGRGETQYF.